The T cell receptor beta chain under discussion was sequenced for a study of blood T cell repertoires in COVID-19 (dated by TCRdb to 2018 to 2020). Context from the whole study: Samples from collaborators originated in the United States, Italy and Spain and spanned both the acute and convalescent phases of COVID-19. The samples were drawn from the first 160 participants of the ongoing ImmuneRACE study and from about 1,200 subjects provided by 6 global collaborators. Deeply sampled blood TCRbeta repertoires from subjects exposed to, actively infected with, or recovered from COVID-19 were included in the dataset. A freely available public database, intended as a resource for researchers studying the immune response to SARS-CoV-2, is where the repertoires were released. Where available, HLA class I and class II types were obtained from metadata supplied by the sample provider rather than from assay-based typing. Nearly every sample came with metadata listing a de-identified subject ID, COVID-19 status, age in years and sex. The material from the prospective study consisted of cDNA or gDNA derived from T cells, B-cell-depleted T cells, or PBMCs.

Paper-wide results and their limitations: The quantity of clinical and demographic metadata differed by source and by participant and was supplied without curation.

Comments on this clone: Its antigen is not yet known. One base away there is no much larger clone; base qualities are not given.

Including cysteine and phenylalanine, the CDR3 has 16 amino acids. Kept here is only the CDR3 DNA, which spans 48 bases and is read in frame from base 1. The junction carries 11 bases between V and J, which are trimmed by 5 bases and 0 bases respectively. From a lookup of the germline V gene, CDR1 and CDR2 are MDHEN and SYDVKM. The immunoSEQ Assay, a bias-controlled multiplex PCR, was used to amplify TCRbeta CDR3 regions from genomic DNA. The published analysis was carried out like this. The number of nucleated cells in each sample was estimated by amplification of reference gene primers within the assay. Sequence reads were collapsed and filtered to measure the absolute abundance of every unique TCRbeta CDR3 rearrangement. For each sample, productive Simpson clonality was calculated as the square root of Simpson's diversity index over productive rearrangements. As stored in TCRdb, this immuneACCESS dataset retains in-frame rearrangements with V and J assigned. A fraction of the clones does not appear; measured against another copy, unresolved V genes explain less than half of the discrepancy, and the remainder lacks a known reason. V and J calls and clone size are given by that table; D and trimming were obtained from the DNA. The sample table holds around 150,000 clones, of which roughly 87% were seen once. Together, the top ten hold about 5% of the sample.

Whole blood was collected in K2EDTA tubes by collaborating institutions according to the institutions' own protocols. Collaborator samples were shipped for TCRbeta analysis as frozen whole blood, isolated PBMCs, or DNA extracted from either sample type. This TCR derives from a human donor in a cohort sampled during active COVID-19. The chain couples TRBV28 to TRBJ1-6, with no confident D gene call. The sequenced sample consisted of peripheral blood. The sequence in DNA is TGTGCCAGCAGTCTACCCGGGAGCTCCTATAATTCACCCCTCCACTTT. It translates as CASSLPGSSYNSPLHF.